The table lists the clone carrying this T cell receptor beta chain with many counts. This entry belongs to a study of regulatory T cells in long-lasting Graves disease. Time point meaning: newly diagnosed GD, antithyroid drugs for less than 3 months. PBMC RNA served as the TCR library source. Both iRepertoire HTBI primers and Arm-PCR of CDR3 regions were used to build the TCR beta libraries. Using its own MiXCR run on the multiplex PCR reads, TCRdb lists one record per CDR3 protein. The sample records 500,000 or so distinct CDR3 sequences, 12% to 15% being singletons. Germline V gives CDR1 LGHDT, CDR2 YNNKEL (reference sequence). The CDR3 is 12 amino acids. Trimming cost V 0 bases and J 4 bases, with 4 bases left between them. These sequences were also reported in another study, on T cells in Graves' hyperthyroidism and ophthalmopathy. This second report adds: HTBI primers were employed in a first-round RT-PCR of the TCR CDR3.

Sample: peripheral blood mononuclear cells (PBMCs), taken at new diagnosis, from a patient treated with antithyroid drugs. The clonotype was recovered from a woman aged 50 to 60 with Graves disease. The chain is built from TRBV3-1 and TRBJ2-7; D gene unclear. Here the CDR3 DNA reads TGTGCCAGCAGCCAAGAATGGTACGAGCAGTACTTC. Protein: CASSQEWYEQYF.